Judged by abundance, the clone carrying this T cell receptor (delta chain) is large. Distinct nucleotide sequences in the sample also encode this CDR3. TCRdb reprocessed the RT-PCR reads through CATT. This sample has over a thousand delta-chain clones; approximately 23% occur once, and the top ten carry roughly 36%. The data belong to a study of gamma-delta T cells after stem cell transplantation. Sequencing was done on a sample of gamma-delta T cells. The origin of this receptor is a human donor. It is not recorded whose cells these are; they may come from a transplant donor.

CDR3 coding DNA: TGTGCTCTTGGGGAACCCCGCCGGCTTCCCTACGTTTGGAGTACCTGGGGGATTCTGTACACCGATAAACTCATCTTT. This codes for CALGEPRRLPYVWSTWGILYTDKLIF. The gene calls are TRDV1 and TRDJ1; 9 bases fit TRDD3. The CDR3 length is 26 residues. CDR1 and CDR2 (germline): TSWWSYY, QGS. J gave up 0 bases and V 1 base, and 33 bases lay outside the gene matches.